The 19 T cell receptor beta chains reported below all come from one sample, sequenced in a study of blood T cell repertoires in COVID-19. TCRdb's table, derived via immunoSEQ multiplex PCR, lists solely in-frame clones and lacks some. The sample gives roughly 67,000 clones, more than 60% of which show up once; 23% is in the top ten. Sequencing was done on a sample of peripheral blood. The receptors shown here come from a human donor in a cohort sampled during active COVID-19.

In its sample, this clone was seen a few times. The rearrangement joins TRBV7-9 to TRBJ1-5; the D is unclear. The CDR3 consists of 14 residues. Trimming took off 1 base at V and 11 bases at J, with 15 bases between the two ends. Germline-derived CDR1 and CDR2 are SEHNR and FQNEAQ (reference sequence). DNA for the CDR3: TGTGCCAGCAGCTTAGGGGAGACCGCCGGAACCCAGCATTTT. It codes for CASSLGETAGTQHF.

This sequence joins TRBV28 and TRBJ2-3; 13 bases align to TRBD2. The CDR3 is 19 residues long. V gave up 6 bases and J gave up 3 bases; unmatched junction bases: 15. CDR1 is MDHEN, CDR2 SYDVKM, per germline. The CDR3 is CASRGRWTSGGLSTDTQYF. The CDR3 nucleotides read TGTGCCAGCAGGGGAAGATGGACTAGCGGGGGTTTATCGACAGATACGCAGTATTTT. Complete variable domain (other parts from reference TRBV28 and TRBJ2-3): DVKVTQSSRYLVKRTGEKVFLECVQDMDHENMFWYRQDPGLGLRLIYFSYDVKMKEKGDIPEGYSVSREKKERFSLILESASTNQTSMYLCASRGRWTSGGLSTDTQYFGPGTRLTVL.

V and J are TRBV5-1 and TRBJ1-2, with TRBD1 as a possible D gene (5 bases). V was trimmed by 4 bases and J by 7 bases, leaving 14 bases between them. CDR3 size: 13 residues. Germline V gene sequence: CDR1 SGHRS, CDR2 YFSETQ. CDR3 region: CASSPNQGPGYTF. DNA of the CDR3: TGCGCCAGCAGCCCAAACCAGGGCCCTGGCTACACCTTC. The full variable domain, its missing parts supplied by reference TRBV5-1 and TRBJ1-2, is KAGVTQTPRYLIKTRGQQVTLSCSPISGHRSVSWYQQTPGQGLQFLFEYFSETQRNKGNFPGRFSGRQFSNSRSEMNVSTLELGDSALYLCASSPNQGPGYTFGSGTRLTVV.

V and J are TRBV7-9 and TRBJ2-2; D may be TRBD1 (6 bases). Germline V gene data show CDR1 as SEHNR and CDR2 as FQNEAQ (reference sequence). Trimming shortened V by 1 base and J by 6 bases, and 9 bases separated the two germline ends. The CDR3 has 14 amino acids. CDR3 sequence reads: CASSLEAGAGELFF. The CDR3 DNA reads TGTGCCAGCAGCTTAGAGGCAGGGGCCGGGGAGCTGTTTTTT.

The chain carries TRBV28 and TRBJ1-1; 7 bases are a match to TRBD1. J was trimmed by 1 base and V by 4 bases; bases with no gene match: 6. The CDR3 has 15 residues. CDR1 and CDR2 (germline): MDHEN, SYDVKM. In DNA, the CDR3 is TGTGCCAGCAGTTCCTCCGGGACAGAGAACACTGAAGCTTTCTTT. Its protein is CASSSSGTENTEAFF.

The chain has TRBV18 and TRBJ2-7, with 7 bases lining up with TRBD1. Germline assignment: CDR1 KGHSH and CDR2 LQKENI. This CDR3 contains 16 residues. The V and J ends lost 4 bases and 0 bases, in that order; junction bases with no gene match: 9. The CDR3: CASSHTGTEVSYEQYF. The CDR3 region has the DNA TGTGCCAGCTCACACACCGGGACAGAGGTCTCCTACGAGCAGTACTTC.

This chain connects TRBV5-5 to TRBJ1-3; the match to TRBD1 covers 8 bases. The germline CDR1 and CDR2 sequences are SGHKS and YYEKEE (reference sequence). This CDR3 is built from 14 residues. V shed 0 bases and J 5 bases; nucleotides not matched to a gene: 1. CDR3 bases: TGTGCCAGCAGCTTGGACAGGGGGAGAAACACCATATATTTT. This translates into CASSLDRGRNTIYF. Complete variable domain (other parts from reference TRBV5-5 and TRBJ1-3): DAGVTQSPTHLIKTRGQQVTLRCSPISGHKSVSWYQQVLGQGPQFIFQYYEKEERGRGNFPDRFSARQFPNYSSELNVNALLLGDSALYLCASSLDRGRNTIYFGEGSWLTVV.

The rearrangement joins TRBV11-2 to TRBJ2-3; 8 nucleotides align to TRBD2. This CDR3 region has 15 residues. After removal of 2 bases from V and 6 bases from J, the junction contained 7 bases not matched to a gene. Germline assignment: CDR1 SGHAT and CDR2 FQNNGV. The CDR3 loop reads CASSLRGPGGDTQYF. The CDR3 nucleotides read TGTGCCAGCAGCTTACGTGGACCGGGGGGGGATACGCAGTATTTT. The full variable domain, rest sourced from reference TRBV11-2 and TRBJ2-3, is EAGVAQSPRYKIIEKRQSVAFWCNPISGHATLYWYQQILGQGPKLLIQFQNNGVVDDSQLPKDRFSAERLKGVDSTLKIQPAKLEDSAVYLCASSLRGPGGDTQYFGPGTRLTVL.

CDR3 coding DNA: TGTGCCAGCAGCTCCTGGACTAGCGGGAGGGAAGGGCAGTTCTTC. Amino acid sequence: CASSSWTSGREGQFF. This sequence joins TRBV11-2 and TRBJ2-1; 15 bases match TRBD2. CDR3 length equals 15 residues. V was pared by 4 bases and J by 12 bases, with 7 bases of the junction left unmatched. Germline loops: CDR1 SGHAT, CDR2 FQNNGV.

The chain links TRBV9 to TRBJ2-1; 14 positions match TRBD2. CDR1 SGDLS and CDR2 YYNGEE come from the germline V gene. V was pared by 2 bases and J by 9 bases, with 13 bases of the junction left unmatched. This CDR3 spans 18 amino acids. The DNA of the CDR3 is TGTGCCAGCAGCGTCTCGCCGTCCGGGACTAGCGGGAGAGGTGAGCAGTTCTTC. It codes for CASSVSPSGTSGRGEQFF.

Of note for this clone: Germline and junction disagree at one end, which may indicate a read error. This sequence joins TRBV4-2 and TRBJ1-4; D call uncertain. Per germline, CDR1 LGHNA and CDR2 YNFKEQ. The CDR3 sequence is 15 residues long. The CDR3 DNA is TGTGCCAGCAGCCAAGATCGGGGTAAAGACGAAAGACTGTTTTTT. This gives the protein CASSQDRGKDERLFF.

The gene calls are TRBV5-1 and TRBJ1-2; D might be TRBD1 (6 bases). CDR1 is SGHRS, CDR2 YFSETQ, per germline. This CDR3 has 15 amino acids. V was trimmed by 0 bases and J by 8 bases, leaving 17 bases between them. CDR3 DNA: TGCGCCAGCAGCTTGGATGGGGACACCGTCGGAGGCTACACCTTC. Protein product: CASSLDGDTVGGYTF.

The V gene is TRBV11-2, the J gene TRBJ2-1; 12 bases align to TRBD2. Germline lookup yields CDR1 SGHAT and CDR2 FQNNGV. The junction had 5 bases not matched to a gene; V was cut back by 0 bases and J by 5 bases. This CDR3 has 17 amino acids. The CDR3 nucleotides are TGTGCCAGCAGCTTAGATTCGGGACTAGCGGGTAACAATGAGCAGTTCTTC. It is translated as CASSLDSGLAGNNEQFF.

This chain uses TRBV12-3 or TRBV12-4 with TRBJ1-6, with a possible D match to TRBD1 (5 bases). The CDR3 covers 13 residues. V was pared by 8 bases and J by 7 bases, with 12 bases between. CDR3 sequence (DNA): TGTGCCAGCGGTGGGGCGGTCAATTCACCCCTCCACTTT. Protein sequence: CASGGAVNSPLHF.

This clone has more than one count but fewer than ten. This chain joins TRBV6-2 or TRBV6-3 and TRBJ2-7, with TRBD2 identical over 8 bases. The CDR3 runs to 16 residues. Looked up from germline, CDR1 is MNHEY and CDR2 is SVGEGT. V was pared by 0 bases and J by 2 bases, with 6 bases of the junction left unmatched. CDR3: CASSYSIAGSTYEQYF. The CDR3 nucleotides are TGTGCCAGCAGTTACTCAATAGCGGGGTCTACCTACGAGCAGTACTTC.

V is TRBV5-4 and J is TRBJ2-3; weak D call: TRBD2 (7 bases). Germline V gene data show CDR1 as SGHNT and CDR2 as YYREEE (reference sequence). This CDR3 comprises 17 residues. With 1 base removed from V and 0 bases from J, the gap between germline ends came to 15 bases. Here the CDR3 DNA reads TGTGCCAGCAGCTTGATATCCGGCGGGGGCAGCACAGATACGCAGTATTTT. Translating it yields CASSLISGGGSTDTQYF. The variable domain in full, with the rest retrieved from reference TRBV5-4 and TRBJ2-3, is ETGVTQSPTHLIKTRGQQVTLRCSSQSGHNTVSWYQQALGQGPQFIFQYYREEENGRGNFPPRFSGLQFPNYSSELNVNALELDDSALYLCASSLISGGGSTDTQYFGPGTRLTVL.

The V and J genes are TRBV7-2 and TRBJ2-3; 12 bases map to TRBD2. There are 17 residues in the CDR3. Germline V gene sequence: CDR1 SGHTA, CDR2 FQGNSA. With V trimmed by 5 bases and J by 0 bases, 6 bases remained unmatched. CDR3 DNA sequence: TGTGCCAGCAGCCGGCTAGCGGGGGGGCCTAGCACAGATACGCAGTATTTT. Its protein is CASSRLAGGPSTDTQYF.

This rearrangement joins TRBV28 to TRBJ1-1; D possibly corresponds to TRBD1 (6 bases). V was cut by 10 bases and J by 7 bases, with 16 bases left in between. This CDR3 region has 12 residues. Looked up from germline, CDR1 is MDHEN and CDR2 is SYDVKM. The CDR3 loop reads CATLTGPSEAFF. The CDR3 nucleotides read TGTGCCACATTGACAGGCCCCAGTGAAGCTTTCTTT. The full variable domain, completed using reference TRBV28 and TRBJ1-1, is DVKVTQSSRYLVKRTGEKVFLECVQDMDHENMFWYRQDPGLGLRLIYFSYDVKMKEKGDIPEGYSVSREKKERFSLILESASTNQTSMYLCATLTGPSEAFFGQGTRLTVV.

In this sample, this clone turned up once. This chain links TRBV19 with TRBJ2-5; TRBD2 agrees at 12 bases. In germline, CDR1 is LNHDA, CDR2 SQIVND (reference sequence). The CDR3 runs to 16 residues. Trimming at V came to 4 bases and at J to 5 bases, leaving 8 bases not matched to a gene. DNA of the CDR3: TGTGCCAGTAGTACCCCTAGCGGGGGGGCCGATGAGACCCAGTACTTC. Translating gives CASSTPSGGADETQYF.